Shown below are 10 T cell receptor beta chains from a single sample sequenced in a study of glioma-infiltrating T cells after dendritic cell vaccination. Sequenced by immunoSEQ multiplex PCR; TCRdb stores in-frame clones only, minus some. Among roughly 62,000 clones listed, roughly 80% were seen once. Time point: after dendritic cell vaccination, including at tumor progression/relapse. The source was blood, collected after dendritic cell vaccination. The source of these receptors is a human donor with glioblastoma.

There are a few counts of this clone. CDR3 in DNA: TGTGCCAGCAGCTTAGCGCGGGGGAGCTCTGGAAACACCATATATTTT. Translating gives CASSLARGSSGNTIYF. V gene TRBV7-6 combines with J gene TRBJ1-3, with D possibly being TRBD1 (5 bases). Looked up from germline, CDR1 is SGHVS and CDR2 is FNYEAQ. V was trimmed by 0 bases and J by 0 bases, leaving 9 bases between them. CDR3 length equals 16 residues.

CDR3 sequence (DNA): TGTGCCAGCAGCCTCGGGCGGGATGAAAAACTGTTTTTT. Translated, it gives CASSLGRDEKLFF. The chain is built from TRBV5-6 and TRBJ1-4; D gene ambiguous. This CDR3 has 13 amino acids. Between the trimmed V and J ends, which lost 4 bases and 6 bases, there was a span of 10 bases. From germline, CDR1 is SGHDT and CDR2 YYEEEE. Supplemented by reference TRBV5-6 and TRBJ1-4, the full variable domain reads DAGVTQSPTHLIKTRGQQVTLRCSPKSGHDTVSWYQQALGQGPQFIFQYYEEEERQRGNFPDRFSGHQFPNYSSELNVNALLLGDSALYLCASSLGRDEKLFFGSGTQLSVL.

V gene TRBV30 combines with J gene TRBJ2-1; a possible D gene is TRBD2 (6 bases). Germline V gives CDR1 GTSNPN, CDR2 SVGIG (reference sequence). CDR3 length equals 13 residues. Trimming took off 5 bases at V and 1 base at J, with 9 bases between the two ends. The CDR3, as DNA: TGTGCCTGGGAACGGGGGTCCTACAATGAGCAGTTCTTC. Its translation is CAWERGSYNEQFF.

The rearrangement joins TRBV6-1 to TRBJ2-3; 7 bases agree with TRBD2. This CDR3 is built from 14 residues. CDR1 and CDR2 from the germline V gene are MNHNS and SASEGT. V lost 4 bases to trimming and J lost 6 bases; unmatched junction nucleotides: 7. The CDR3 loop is CASSARLAVDTQYF. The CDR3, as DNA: TGTGCCAGCAGTGCGCGACTAGCAGTTGATACGCAGTATTTT.

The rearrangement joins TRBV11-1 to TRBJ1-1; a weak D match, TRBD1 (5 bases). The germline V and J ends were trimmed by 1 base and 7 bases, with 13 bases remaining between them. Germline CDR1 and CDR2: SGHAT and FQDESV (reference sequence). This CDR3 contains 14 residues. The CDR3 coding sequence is TGTGCCAGCAGCTTAGGCCCCTTCGACAGTGAAGCTTTCTTT. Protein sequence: CASSLGPFDSEAFF.

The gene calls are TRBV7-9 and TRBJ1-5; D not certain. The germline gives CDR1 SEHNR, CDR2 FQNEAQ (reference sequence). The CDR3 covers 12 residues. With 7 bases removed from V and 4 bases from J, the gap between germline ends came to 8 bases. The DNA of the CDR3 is TGTGCCAGCACGGGGAGGAATCAGCCCCAGCATTTT. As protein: CASTGRNQPQHF. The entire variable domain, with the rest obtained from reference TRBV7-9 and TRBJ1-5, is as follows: DTGVSQNPRHKITKRGQNVTFRCDPISEHNRLYWYRQTLGQGPEFLTYFQNEAQLEKSRLLSDRFSAERPKGSFSTLEIQRTEQGDSAMYLCASTGRNQPQHFGDGTRLSIL.

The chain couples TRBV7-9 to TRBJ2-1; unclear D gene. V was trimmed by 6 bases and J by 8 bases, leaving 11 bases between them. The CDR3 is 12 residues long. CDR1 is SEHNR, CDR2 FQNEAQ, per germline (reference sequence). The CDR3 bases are TGTGCCAGCAGGTCATTAATAGATGAGCAGTTCTTC. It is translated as CASRSLIDEQFF.

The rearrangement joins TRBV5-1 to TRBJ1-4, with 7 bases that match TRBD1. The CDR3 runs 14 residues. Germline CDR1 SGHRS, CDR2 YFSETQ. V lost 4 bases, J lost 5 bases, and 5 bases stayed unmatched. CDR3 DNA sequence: TGCGCCAGCAGCGCGACAGGGCTCAATGAAAAACTGTTTTTT. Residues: CASSATGLNEKLFF.

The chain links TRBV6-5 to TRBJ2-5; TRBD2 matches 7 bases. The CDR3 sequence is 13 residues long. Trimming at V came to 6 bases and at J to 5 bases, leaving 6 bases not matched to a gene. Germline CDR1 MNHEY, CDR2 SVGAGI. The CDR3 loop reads CASRLAVGETQYF. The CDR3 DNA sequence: TGTGCCAGCAGGCTAGCGGTGGGGGAGACCCAGTACTTC.

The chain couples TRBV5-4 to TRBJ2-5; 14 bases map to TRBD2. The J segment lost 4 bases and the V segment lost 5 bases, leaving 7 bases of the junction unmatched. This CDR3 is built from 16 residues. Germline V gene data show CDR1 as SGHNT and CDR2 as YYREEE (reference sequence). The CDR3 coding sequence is TGTGCCAGCAGACGGACTAGCGGGGGGCCGGGAGAGACCCAGTACTTC. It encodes CASRRTSGGPGETQYF.